These 16 T cell receptor beta chains came from one sample sequenced in a study of blood T cell repertoires in COVID-19. The repertoire was sequenced with immunoSEQ multiplex PCR; TCRdb's copy has only in-frame clones and lacks some. The sample yields 100,000 to 120,000 clones, 76% seen once. Sequencing input: peripheral blood. All receptors derive from an elderly woman with acute or convalescent COVID-19.

The chain combines TRBV3-1 (or the pseudogene TRBV3-2) with TRBJ2-1; the match to TRBD2 covers 13 bases. V shed 1 base and J 2 bases; nucleotides not matched to a gene: 5. There are 18 residues in the CDR3. Germline V gene data show CDR1 as LGHDT and CDR2 as YNNKEL (reference sequence). The DNA for the CDR3 is TGTGCCAGCAGCCAAGTGCTAACTAGCGGGAGGGCCTACAATGAGCAGTTCTTC. The encoded protein is CASSQVLTSGRAYNEQFF.

The rearrangement links TRBV28 to TRBJ2-1; the D gene is possibly TRBD2 (5 bases). V shed 8 bases and J shed 7 bases, with 12 bases lying between them. Looked up from germline, CDR1 is MDHEN and CDR2 is SYDVKM. The CDR3 has 12 amino acids. The CDR3 nucleotides read TGTGCCAGCTGGTCGCGGAGGAATGAGCAGTTCTTC. This encodes CASWSRRNEQFF.

Regarding this clone: The germline gene is not matched at one end of the junction; a read error may be the cause. The V gene is TRBV28, the J gene TRBJ1-2, with 7 positions matching TRBD1. CDR3 length: 16 amino acids. CDR1 is MDHEN, CDR2 SYDVKM, per germline. The CDR3 sequence is CAGSLSYGDRKGGYTF. CDR3 nucleotides: TGTGCCGGCAGTTTAAGCTATGGGGACAGAAAAGGTGGCTACACCTTC.

The rearrangement uses TRBV30 and TRBJ1-3; no definite D call. The CDR3 loop spans 17 amino acids. Germline lookup yields CDR1 GTSNPN and CDR2 SVGIG (reference sequence). Trimming cost V 3 bases and J 0 bases, with 18 bases left between them. In DNA form, the CDR3 reads TGTGCCTGGAGCCCTGTACGTGTCAAGAGCTCTGGAAACACCATATATTTT. It encodes CAWSPVRVKSSGNTIYF.

The V call is TRBV5-1, the J call TRBJ1-5; D is unclear. CDR3 length: 14 amino acids. V was trimmed by 4 bases and J by 3 bases, leaving 11 bases between them. CDR1 is SGHRS and CDR2 is YFSETQ in the germline V gene. CDR3 region: CASSPGAPNQPQHF. In nucleotides, the CDR3 is TGCGCCAGCAGCCCGGGAGCACCCAATCAGCCCCAGCATTTT.

The chain employs TRBV7-2 and TRBJ2-1, with TRBD1 matching over 10 bases. The CDR3 spans 14 residues. Germline loops: CDR1 SGHTA, CDR2 FQGNSA. After removal of 6 bases from V and 5 bases from J, the junction contained 4 bases not matched to a gene. The CDR3 loop reads CASRRTGGNNEQFF. CDR3 DNA sequence: TGTGCCAGCAGGCGGACAGGGGGAAACAATGAGCAGTTCTTC.

This sequence joins TRBV3-1 (or the pseudogene TRBV3-2) and TRBJ2-6; D is ambiguous. The CDR3 is 15 amino acids. The germline V gene has CDR1 LGHDT and CDR2 YNNKEL (reference sequence). Trimming left V 5 bases short and J 4 bases short, with 12 bases between. CDR3 coding DNA: TGTGCCAGCAGCTCGACAACGTCCGGGGCCAACGTCCTGACTTTC. This codes for CASSSTTSGANVLTF.

V usage is TRBV18 and J usage is TRBJ2-3, with 7 bases aligning to TRBD1. Germline V gene sequence: CDR1 KGHSH, CDR2 LQKENI. V was clipped by 2 bases and J by 4 bases; unmatched bases: 3. This CDR3 spans 14 amino acids. The CDR3 coding sequence is TGTGCCAGCTCACCATCCAGGGGGTCAGATACGCAGTATTTT. It is translated as CASSPSRGSDTQYF.

The V gene is TRBV6-6, the J gene TRBJ1-1; maybe TRBD1 (5 bases). CDR3 length: 15 amino acids. Deletions cut 5 bases from V and 0 bases from J, with 13 bases between. Germline CDR1 reads MNHNY; CDR2 reads SVGAGI (reference sequence). The CDR3 region is CASSPPGTLNTEAFF. CDR3 coding DNA: TGTGCCAGCAGTCCTCCTGGGACTTTGAACACTGAAGCTTTCTTT.

This clone was found a few times. The J gene is TRBJ2-5, the V gene TRBV24-1; 7 bases map to TRBD1. Germline V CDR1 and CDR2: KGHDR, SFDVKD. With V trimmed by 5 bases and J by 4 bases, 6 bases remained unmatched. This CDR3 has 14 residues. The CDR3 here is CATSGNYRGETQYF. CDR3 DNA: TGTGCCACCAGTGGAAATTACAGGGGAGAGACCCAGTACTTC.

This chain connects TRBV7-6 to TRBJ1-4; no definite D call. CDR3 length: 13 amino acids. V dropped 1 base and J dropped 7 bases, with 7 bases sitting between them. The germline V gene encodes CDR1 SGHVS and CDR2 FNYEAQ. CDR3 amino acids: CASSLEPLEKLFF. Here the CDR3 DNA reads TGTGCCAGCAGCTTAGAACCACTTGAAAAACTGTTTTTT. Supplemented by reference TRBV7-6 and TRBJ1-4, the full variable domain reads GAGVSQSPRYKVTKRGQDVALRCDPISGHVSLYWYRQALGQGPEFLTYFNYEAQQDKSGLPNDRFSAERPEGSISTLTIQRTEQRDSAMYRCASSLEPLEKLFFGSGTQLSVL.

This clone was detected a few times. This chain uses TRBV28 with TRBJ2-3, with D perhaps matching TRBD2 (6 bases). Germline V CDR1 and CDR2: MDHEN, SYDVKM. The CDR3 sequence is 16 residues long. The V and J ends lost 3 bases and 7 bases respectively, with 20 bases between them. CDR3 sequence reads: CASSFVVGGLRYTQYF. CDR3 nucleotides: TGTGCCAGCAGTTTTGTCGTCGGAGGGCTCAGGTATACGCAGTATTTT.

As concerns this clone: At the DNA level, this CDR3 is encoded by other sequences in the same sample as well. This chain uses TRBV11-2 with TRBJ2-5, with 16 positions matching TRBD2. V shed 5 bases and J 2 bases; nucleotides not matched to a gene: 2. The CDR3 runs to 16 residues. Germline lookup yields CDR1 SGHAT and CDR2 FQNNGV. The CDR3 DNA sequence: TGTGCCAGCAGCCTGGGACTAGCGGGGGGGCAAGAGACCCAGTACTTC. Residues: CASSLGLAGGQETQYF.

This chain uses TRBV30 with TRBJ1-2; maybe TRBD1 (5 bases). This CDR3 comprises 14 residues. The V gene's germline CDR1 is GTSNPN and CDR2 SVGIG (reference sequence). V was cut by 8 bases and J by 4 bases, with 20 bases left in between. The CDR3 region is CARSLYDSSYGYTF. The CDR3 nucleotides read TGTGCCAGGTCCCTATACGACAGCAGCTATGGCTACACCTTC.

The chain has TRBV10-3 and TRBJ2-7; D gene unclear. Germline V gene lookup returns CDR1 ENHRY and CDR2 SYGVKD. The CDR3 runs to 11 residues. Trimming cost V 0 bases and J 8 bases, with 5 bases left between them. CDR3 DNA sequence: TGTGCCATCAGTGAGTCTAGTAAGCAGTACTTC. It yields the protein CAISESSKQYF.

This clone came up many times. The chain carries TRBV10-3 and TRBJ2-2; 7 bases fit TRBD2. J was trimmed by 1 base and V by 10 bases; bases with no gene match: 6. This CDR3 is built from 14 residues. Germline V gene sequence: CDR1 ENHRY, CDR2 SYGVKD. The CDR3 reads CATAWEGNTGELFF. The CDR3 nucleotides read TGTGCCACCGCCTGGGAGGGGAACACCGGGGAGCTGTTTTTT.